This T cell receptor beta chain was recorded in a study of spatial heterogeneity in lung cancer. Only a few counts were recorded for this clonotype. One entry per CDR3 protein, called by TCRdb with MiXCR from the 5' RACE reads. The table has around 11,000 distinct CDR3 sequences, around 22% seen once; the top ten hold roughly 30%. The V and J ends lost 0 bases and 1 base respectively, with 13 bases between them. The CDR3 has 16 amino acids. The time point: sample taken at primary tumor resection. Material for sequencing was whole RNA from tumor, nontumor lung or frozen PBMC, left unsorted. This sequence joins TRBV23-1 and TRBJ2-7, with D unclear. TRBV23-1 is reported as an ORF; its role is uncertain. This material consisted of PBMCs, taken at surgery. This TCR came from a female donor with early-stage non-small cell lung cancer. The CDR3, as DNA: TGCGCCAGCAGTCAATCGACCACAGCATATTCCTACGAGCAGTACTTC. It is translated as CASSQSTTAYSYEQYF.